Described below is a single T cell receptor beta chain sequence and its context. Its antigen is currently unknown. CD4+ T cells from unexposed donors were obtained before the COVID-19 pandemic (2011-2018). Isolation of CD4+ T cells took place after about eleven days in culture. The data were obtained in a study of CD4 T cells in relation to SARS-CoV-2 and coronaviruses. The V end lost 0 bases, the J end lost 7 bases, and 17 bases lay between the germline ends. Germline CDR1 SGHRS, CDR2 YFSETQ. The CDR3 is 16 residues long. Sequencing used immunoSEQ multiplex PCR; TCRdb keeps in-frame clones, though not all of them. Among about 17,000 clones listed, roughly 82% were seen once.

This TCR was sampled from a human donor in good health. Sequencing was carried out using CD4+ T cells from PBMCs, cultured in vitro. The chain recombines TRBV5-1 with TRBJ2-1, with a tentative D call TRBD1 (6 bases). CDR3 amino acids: CASSLVPGAGGNEQFF. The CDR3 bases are TGCGCCAGCAGCTTGGTTCCAGGGGCTGGTGGAAATGAGCAGTTCTTC. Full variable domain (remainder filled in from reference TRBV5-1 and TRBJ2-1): KAGVTQTPRYLIKTRGQQVTLSCSPISGHRSVSWYQQTPGQGLQFLFEYFSETQRNKGNFPGRFSGRQFSNSRSEMNVSTLELGDSALYLCASSLVPGAGGNEQFFGPGTRLTVL.